Sequencing of this T cell receptor (beta chain) was carried out in a study of a mutant IDH1 vaccine in newly diagnosed glioma. About the study: The study started vaccination 4-6 weeks after radiotherapy alone, or with temozolomide cycles. Previous care, which was radiotherapy, temozolomide, or both, most often involved both.

TCRdb keeps only in-frame clones here, not all; method: immunoSEQ multiplex PCR. The table lists around 60,000 clones, about 88% of them singletons. Time point specified: week 23, last vaccination. The vaccine gave 300 ug of a 20-mer mutant IDH1 peptide subcutaneously per dose. This CDR3 spans 14 amino acids. Trimming at V came to 7 bases and at J to 1 base, leaving 3 bases not matched to a gene. CDR1 and CDR2 from the germline V gene are SQVTM and ANQGSEA. Overall study findings and caveats: Pseudoprogression apparently lacked any relation to changes in top peripheral T cell clonotypes. It was over 85% of patients that developed vaccine-induced immune responses.

In the case of this clone: Its antigen remains unidentified.

The source was PBMCs, collected from a glioma patient whose treatment included an IDH1 peptide vaccine. This clonotype originated in a man aged 25-45 years with glioma. The chain joins TRBV29-1 to TRBJ2-3; 12 bases agree with TRBD2. CDR3 sequence reads: CSGLAGAGTDTQYF. The CDR3 DNA reads as TGCAGCGGACTAGCGGGGGCTGGCACAGATACGCAGTATTTT.